The clone carrying this T cell receptor (beta chain) showed up just a few times. The CDR3 length is 15 residues. The V gene lost 5 bases and the J gene lost 6 bases, with 16 bases spanning the gap. CDR1 is SGHDN, CDR2 FVKESK, per germline. The isolated RNA, all of it, was reverse transcribed, so expressed TCRB transcripts were what got sequenced. TCRdb keeps only in-frame clones here, not all; method: immunoSEQ multiplex PCR. The sample gives about 900,000 clones, under 20% of which show up once; around 0.02% is in the top ten. This specimen belongs to a study of beta chain features in type 1 diabetes. As for the study in general: In all, roughly 98,000,000 sorted cells from all samples were analyzed.

Each donor gave one heparinised blood draw averaging around 0.12 L. The chain uses TRBV14 and TRBJ2-2; maybe TRBD1 (5 bases). The sequence was collected from a woman younger than 30 in good health. What was sequenced was naive CD4+ T cells from blood. CDR3 nucleotide sequence: TGTGCCAGCAGCATTCGACAGCCACCGGCCGGGGAGCTGTTTTTT. Translated, it gives CASSIRQPPAGELFF.